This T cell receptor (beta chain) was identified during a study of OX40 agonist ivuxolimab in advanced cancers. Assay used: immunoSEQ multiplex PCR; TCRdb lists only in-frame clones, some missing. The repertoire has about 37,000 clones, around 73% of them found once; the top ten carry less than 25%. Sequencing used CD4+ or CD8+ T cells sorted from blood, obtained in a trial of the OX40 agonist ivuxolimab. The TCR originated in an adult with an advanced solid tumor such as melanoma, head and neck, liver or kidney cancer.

This CDR3 reads CASSPPLAEFPREQYF. The CDR3 nucleotides are TGTGCCAGCAGCCCCCCCCTAGCGGAATTTCCTCGGGAGCAGTACTTC. The chain joins TRBV13 to TRBJ2-7; 7 bases are shared with TRBD2. This CDR3 has 16 amino acids. The germline gives CDR1 PRHDT, CDR2 FYEKMQ (reference sequence). J was trimmed by 7 bases and V by 5 bases; bases with no gene match: 17.